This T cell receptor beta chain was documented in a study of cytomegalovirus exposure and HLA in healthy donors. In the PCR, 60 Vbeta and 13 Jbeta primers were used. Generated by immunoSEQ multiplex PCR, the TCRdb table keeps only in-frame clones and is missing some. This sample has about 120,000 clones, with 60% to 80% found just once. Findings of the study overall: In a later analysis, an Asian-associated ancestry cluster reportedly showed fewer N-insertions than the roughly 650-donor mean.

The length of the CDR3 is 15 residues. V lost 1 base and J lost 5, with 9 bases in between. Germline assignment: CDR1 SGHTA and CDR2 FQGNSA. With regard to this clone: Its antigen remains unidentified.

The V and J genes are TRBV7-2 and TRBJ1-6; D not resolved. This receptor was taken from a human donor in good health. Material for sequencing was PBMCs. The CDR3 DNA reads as TGTGCCAGCAGCTTAGATGGGCTTGATAATTCACCCCTCCACTTT. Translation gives CASSLDGLDNSPLHF.